This T cell receptor (beta chain) was sequenced during a study of identical twins. Study-level points and caveats: Conclusions rested on cross-sectional statistics rather than following the same donors.

TCRdb passed the 5' RACE reads through MiXCR, listing each CDR3 protein once. Seen here are 650,000 to 800,000 distinct CDR3 sequences, more than 6.5% observed once, and the top ten hold more than 0.75%. CDR3 size: 17 residues. In germline, CDR1 is SGHTA, CDR2 FQGNSA. Trimming cost V 3 bases and J 3 bases; bases outside gene matches: 4. Concerning this clonotype: Antigen unknown.

These data were likewise used in another study, on yellow fever vaccine responses in identical twins.

This chain uses TRBV7-2 with TRBJ2-2; 13 nucleotides align to TRBD2. The origin of this receptor is a woman aged 18-30 years in good health. Material for sequencing was PBMCs. CDR3 region: CASSFPGLAGDTGELFF. The CDR3 DNA is TGTGCCAGCAGCTTCCCCGGACTAGCGGGAGACACCGGGGAGCTGTTTTTT.